This T cell receptor (beta chain) is drawn from a study of cytomegalovirus exposure and HLA in healthy donors. Findings and caveats of the study: Researchers catalogued approximately 160 TCR beta chains as cytomegalovirus-associated.

Libraries were prepared by immunoSEQ multiplex PCR; TCRdb keeps only in-frame clonotypes and omits some of them. The data show tens of thousands of clones, around 95% seen once. A word on this clone: The antigen is unknown.

The V gene end was trimmed by 2 bases and the J gene end by 5 bases; junction bases not matched to a gene: 15. Germline CDR1 and CDR2: SGDLS and YYNGEE. The CDR3 length is 19 residues. The rearrangement links TRBV9 to TRBJ2-3, with 12 positions matching TRBD2. The sequence was collected from a woman between 18 and 30 years old in good health and CMV-seronegative. The source material was PBMCs. The DNA of the CDR3 is TGTGCCAGCAGCGTTACCGGACTAGCGGGACCTAGTGAGGTAGATACGCAGTATTTT. Protein: CASSVTGLAGPSEVDTQYF. The full variable domain, rest sourced from reference TRBV9 and TRBJ2-3, is DSGVTQTPKHLITATGQRVTLRCSPRSGDLSVYWYQQSLDQGLQFLIQYYNGEERAKGNILERFSAQQFPDLHSELNLSSLELGDSALYFCASSVTGLAGPSEVDTQYFGPGTRLTVL.